This record concerns one T cell receptor beta chain sequence. Its cognate antigen is unknown. These data come from a study of long-term antiretroviral therapy in people with HIV. Study-wide background: The oldest specimens predate the 2015 immediate-ART recommendation by about a decade. Overall study results and limits: Nothing was known about ART adherence, viral resistance or changes in therapy. Blood obtained between about 2004 and 2017 may reflect older ART regimens.

At the survey level, the v3.0 immunoSEQ assay was run. The table came from immunoSEQ multiplex PCR; TCRdb's copy has only in-frame clones and leaves some out. The sample shows 30,000 to 50,000 clones, about 85% of them seen only once. Deletions cut 3 bases from V and 2 bases from J, with 8 bases between. Germline V lookup: CDR1 SGHRS, CDR2 YFSETQ. This CDR3 contains 13 residues. The sample in question was unsorted PBMCs, obtained 3.1 years after starting antiretroviral therapy. The V and J genes are TRBV5-1 and TRBJ1-1; the D is unclear. The origin of this receptor is a woman aged 45 to 65 with HIV. CDR3 coding DNA: TGCGCCAGCAGCTCCTCAGGAAACACTGAAGCTTTCTTT. This gives the protein CASSSSGNTEAFF.